A selection of T cell receptor beta chains follows, all from one sample in a study of shared clonotypes between healthy human individuals. Some clones are missing from TCRdb's copy, which holds only in-frame ones; the method was immunoSEQ multiplex PCR. The sample lists under 2,500,000 clones, 90% to 96% seen once, with roughly 0.13% in the top ten. Sequencing was carried out using naive CD4+ T cells sorted from blood. The source of these receptors is a man younger than 35 in good health. Both conserved end residues are part of each CDR3. D genes are given only for firm matches. Expanded clones are given a class, and other clones once, few, many or no size at all.

j_call d_call clone_size v_call cdr3_aa cdr3_nt
TRBJ1-6 NA NA TRBV28 CASSSGGGGNSPLHF TGTGCCAGCAGTTCCGGGGGGGGAGGCAATTCACCCCTCCACTTT
TRBJ2-7 NA NA TRBV7-2 CASSSGTGSYEQYF TGTGCCAGCAGCTCAGGGACCGGGTCCTACGAGCAGTACTTC
TRBJ1-4 TRBD1 NA TRBV30 CAWSVGTVNEKLFF TGTGCCTGGAGTGTCGGGACAGTCAATGAAAAACTGTTTTTT
TRBJ1-3 NA once TRBV9 CASSPDRLTGNTIYF TGTGCCAGCAGCCCCGACAGGCTTACTGGAAACACCATATATTTT
TRBJ2-3 NA NA TRBV11-2 CASSLDYVKWDTDTQYF TGTGCCAGCAGCTTAGATTACGTGAAATGGGACACAGATACGCAGTATTTT
TRBJ2-7 TRBD2 NA TRBV19 CASSIALAGDYEQYF TGTGCCAGTAGTATAGCCCTAGCGGGCGACTACGAGCAGTACTTC
TRBJ1-1 NA NA TRBV30 CAWSAGSSTEAFF TGTGCCTGGAGTGCGGGGAGTAGCACTGAAGCTTTCTTT
TRBJ1-1 NA NA TRBV5-4 CASSPRQEGTEAFF TGTGCCAGCAGCCCAAGACAGGAGGGGACTGAAGCTTTCTTT
TRBJ1-1 TRBD1 NA TRBV5-6 CASSWGQKNTEAFF TGTGCCAGCAGCTGGGGACAGAAGAACACTGAAGCTTTCTTT
TRBJ1-5 NA few TRBV7-9 CASSLVGTNQPQHF TGTGCCAGCAGCTTAGTAGGGACGAATCAGCCCCAGCATTTT
TRBJ2-7 NA NA TRBV5-4 CASSSTAFSYEQYF TGTGCCAGCAGCTCGACAGCATTCTCCTACGAGCAGTACTTC
TRBJ1-4 NA NA TRBV7-9 CASSLTPQANEKLFF TGTGCCAGCAGCTTAACCCCCCAGGCTAATGAAAAACTGTTTTTT
TRBJ2-1 NA NA TRBV9 CASSRASGSYNEQFF TGTGCCAGCAGCCGCGCCAGCGGCTCCTACAATGAGCAGTTCTTC
TRBJ2-7 NA once TRBV12-5 CASGLGERYEQYF TGTGCTAGTGGTTTGGGGGAGAGGTACGAGCAGTACTTC
TRBJ2-3 TRBD1 once TRBV5-1 CASSSGQVADTQYF TGCGCCAGCAGCTCCGGACAGGTGGCAGATACGCAGTATTTT
TRBJ2-1 NA NA TRBV6-6 CATLIRGRSYNEQFF TGTGCCACCCTTATTCGGGGGAGGTCCTACAATGAGCAGTTCTTC
TRBJ1-1 NA NA TRBV19 CASRPRVIAFF TGTGCCAGTAGACCCAGGGTAATAGCTTTCTTT
TRBJ1-2 NA NA TRBV10-3 CAISEVGEGGYTF TGTGCCATCAGTGAGGTGGGTGAGGGAGGCTACACCTTC
TRBJ1-2 TRBD1 NA TRBV11-1 CASRPGTANYGYTF TGTGCCAGCAGACCGGGGACAGCTAACTATGGCTACACCTTC
TRBJ1-5 NA NA TRBV6-1 CASSRWGAPDQPQHF TGTGCCAGCAGCCGATGGGGGGCCCCAGATCAGCCCCAGCATTTT
TRBJ2-5 TRBD1 NA TRBV27 CATSRTGLETQYF TGTGCCACCTCGCGGACAGGGCTAGAGACCCAGTACTTC
TRBJ1-5 TRBD1 NA TRBV19 CASSGQGSNQPQHF TGTGCCAGTAGTGGACAGGGGAGCAATCAGCCCCAGCATTTT
TRBJ1-5 TRBD1 NA TRBV27 CASSSGGSGQPQHF TGTGCCAGCAGTTCAGGGGGTTCTGGTCAGCCCCAGCATTTT
TRBJ2-7 TRBD2 NA TRBV15 CATSREASGRYEQYF TGTGCCACCAGCAGAGAGGCTAGCGGGAGATACGAGCAGTACTTC
TRBJ2-2 NA few TRBV9 CASSVAVNTGELFF TGTGCCAGCAGCGTAGCCGTGAACACCGGGGAGCTGTTTTTT
TRBJ1-4 NA NA TRBV2 CASTEKGRAVNEKLFF TGTGCCAGCACCGAAAAGGGAAGGGCCGTGAATGAAAAACTGTTTTTT
TRBJ2-3 NA few TRBV5-1 CASGETDTQYF TGCGCCAGCGGGGAGACAGATACGCAGTATTTT
TRBJ2-1 NA NA TRBV10-2 CASSDKGGRGDEQFF TGCGCCAGCTCGGATAAGGGGGGGCGGGGTGATGAGCAGTTCTTC
TRBJ1-1 NA NA TRBV4-1 CASSQGGQTEAFF TGCGCCAGCAGCCAAGGTGGTCAGACTGAAGCTTTCTTT
TRBJ1-4 TRBD1 NA TRBV10-1 CASSGQGNEKLFF TGCGCCAGCAGTGGACAGGGGAACGAAAAACTGTTTTTT
TRBJ2-1 NA NA TRBV25-1 CASSEVAARHDNEQFF TGTGCCAGCAGTGAAGTAGCGGCTAGGCATGACAATGAGCAGTTCTTC
TRBJ2-7 TRBD1 NA TRBV6-6 CASSYRQGYYEQYF TGTGCCAGCAGTTACAGACAGGGGTATTACGAGCAGTACTTC
TRBJ1-5 NA NA TRBV5-1 CASSLGDTNQPQHF TGCGCCAGCAGCTTGGGGGACACCAATCAGCCCCAGCATTTT
TRBJ1-2 NA NA TRBV25-1 CASRDSFYGYTF TGTGCCAGCAGAGACAGTTTCTATGGCTACACCTTC
TRBJ2-7 TRBD1 NA TRBV6-5 CASSYRRGSEQYF TGTGCCAGCAGTTACCGCAGGGGGTCTGAGCAGTACTTC
TRBJ1-6 NA NA TRBV6-5 CASSYLGTTNSPLHF TGTGCCAGCAGTTACCTAGGGACAACGAATTCACCCCTCCACTTT
TRBJ1-5 NA NA TRBV4-3 CASSPGRVFPQPQHF TGCGCCAGCAGCCCCGGCAGGGTGTTTCCTCAGCCCCAGCATTTT
TRBJ2-1 TRBD2 NA TRBV5-4 CASSHTSGSISYNEQFF TGTGCCAGCAGCCATACTAGCGGGAGTATCTCCTACAATGAGCAGTTCTTC
TRBJ2-1 NA once TRBV28 CASEPGQVDEQFF TGTGCCAGTGAACCGGGACAAGTCGATGAGCAGTTCTTC
TRBJ1-2 NA NA TRBV5-4 CASSPDNSGARGYTF TGTGCCAGCAGCCCGGATAATTCAGGGGCGCGTGGCTACACCTTC
TRBJ2-5 NA NA TRBV7-9 CASSHPAGETQYF TGTGCCAGCAGCCACCCCGCGGGGGAGACCCAGTACTTC